Listed below are T cell receptor beta chains from one sample, sequenced in a study of T cell responses to AZD1222 COVID-19 vaccine. Profiling relied on immunoSEQ multiplex PCR, and the TCRdb table lists in-frame clones only, not all of them. The table shows roughly 100,000 clones, with approximately 88% occurring only once. The specimen was peripheral blood, collected on day 0 of AZD1222 vaccination. The receptors originated from an adult in good health. Both conserved end residues are part of each CDR3. D genes are given only for firm matches. Not all rows give a size; the values are once, few, many and, for expanded clones, a class.

clone size: .; V gene: TRBV18; D gene: .; J gene: TRBJ1-5; CDR3 protein: CASSPKEGQPQHF; CDR3 DNA: TGTGCCAGCTCACCAAAGGAGGGGCAGCCCCAGCATTTT
clone size: .; V gene: TRBV5-1; D gene: TRBD1; J gene: TRBJ1-1; CDR3 protein: CASRGDRLNTEAFF; CDR3 DNA: TGCGCCAGCAGGGGGGACAGGTTGAACACTGAAGCTTTCTTT
clone size: .; V gene: TRBV5-4; D gene: .; J gene: TRBJ1-1; CDR3 protein: CASSSGLTARTEAFF; CDR3 DNA: TGTGCCAGCAGTTCAGGACTTACCGCGAGGACTGAAGCTTTCTTT
clone size: .; V gene: TRBV5-1; D gene: TRBD2; J gene: TRBJ2-1; CDR3 protein: CASSSAGGYNEQFF; CDR3 DNA: TGCGCCAGCAGCTCGGCGGGGGGATACAATGAGCAGTTCTTC
clone size: .; V gene: TRBV9; D gene: TRBD2; J gene: TRBJ2-5; CDR3 protein: CASSVGGLAGGPETQYF; CDR3 DNA: TGTGCCAGCAGCGTAGGGGGACTAGCGGGAGGGCCGGAGACCCAGTACTTC
clone size: .; V gene: TRBV5-1; D gene: TRBD2; J gene: TRBJ2-7; CDR3 protein: CASSTSGGRSDEQYF; CDR3 DNA: TGCGCCAGCAGCACTAGCGGGGGAAGATCCGACGAGCAGTACTTC
clone size: .; V gene: TRBV27; D gene: TRBD2; J gene: TRBJ2-1; CDR3 protein: CASGLAGGNEQFF; CDR3 DNA: TGTGCCAGTGGACTAGCGGGAGGGAATGAGCAGTTCTTC
clone size: .; V gene: TRBV18; D gene: .; J gene: TRBJ2-2; CDR3 protein: CASSSADTGELFF; CDR3 DNA: TGTGCCAGCTCTAGTGCGGACACCGGGGAGCTGTTTTTT
clone size: .; V gene: TRBV5-8; D gene: TRBD1; J gene: TRBJ1-1; CDR3 protein: CASRQTGGTEAFF; CDR3 DNA: TGTGCCAGCAGGCAAACAGGGGGCACTGAAGCTTTCTTT
clone size: few; V gene: TRBV18; D gene: TRBD1; J gene: TRBJ1-2; CDR3 protein: CASSGQGGYGYTF; CDR3 DNA: TGTGCCAGCTCAGGACAGGGTGGATATGGCTACACCTTC
clone size: .; V gene: TRBV14; D gene: TRBD1; J gene: TRBJ2-7; CDR3 protein: CASSPTGVNTRTLYEQYF; CDR3 DNA: TGTGCCAGCAGCCCAACAGGGGTCAACACCCGAACCCTCTACGAGCAGTACTTC
clone size: .; V gene: TRBV2; D gene: .; J gene: TRBJ2-1; CDR3 protein: CASRVKTGGPNEQFF; CDR3 DNA: TGTGCCAGCAGGGTGAAGACCGGGGGCCCCAATGAGCAGTTCTTC
clone size: .; V gene: TRBV5-1; D gene: .; J gene: TRBJ2-1; CDR3 protein: CASSWAGPLDEQFF; CDR3 DNA: TGCGCCAGCAGCTGGGCGGGGCCGCTAGATGAGCAGTTCTTC
clone size: .; V gene: TRBV5-8; D gene: .; J gene: TRBJ2-6; CDR3 protein: CASGWSGANVLTF; CDR3 DNA: TGTGCCAGCGGCTGGTCTGGGGCCAACGTCCTGACTTTC
clone size: few; V gene: TRBV5-4; D gene: TRBD2; J gene: TRBJ2-5; CDR3 protein: CASSSASGGGRETQYF; CDR3 DNA: TGTGCCAGCAGCTCCGCCAGCGGGGGGGGTAGAGAGACCCAGTACTTC
clone size: .; V gene: TRBV5-5; D gene: .; J gene: TRBJ1-5; CDR3 protein: CASSLIPGDNQPQHF; CDR3 DNA: TGTGCCAGCAGCCTGATTCCAGGGGATAATCAGCCCCAGCATTTT
clone size: .; V gene: TRBV3-1/TRBV3-2; D gene: TRBD1; J gene: TRBJ1-2; CDR3 protein: CASSPGTGGAYGYTF; CDR3 DNA: TGTGCCAGCAGCCCAGGGACAGGGGGGGCCTATGGCTACACCTTC
clone size: .; V gene: TRBV24-1; D gene: .; J gene: TRBJ2-3; CDR3 protein: CATSDLGDTQYF; CDR3 DNA: TGTGCCACCAGTGATTTAGGAGATACGCAGTATTTT
clone size: once; V gene: TRBV7-8; D gene: .; J gene: TRBJ1-1; CDR3 protein: CASSSYTEAFF; CDR3 DNA: TGTGCCAGCAGCTCTTACACTGAAGCTTTCTTT
clone size: few; V gene: TRBV4-1; D gene: TRBD1; J gene: TRBJ2-7; CDR3 protein: CASSQGDRGYEQYF; CDR3 DNA: TGCGCCAGCAGCCAAGGAGACAGGGGCTACGAGCAGTACTTC
clone size: few; V gene: TRBV9; D gene: .; J gene: TRBJ2-7; CDR3 protein: CASSVAPGSGQYF; CDR3 DNA: TGTGCCAGCAGCGTAGCTCCGGGGTCCGGGCAGTACTTC
clone size: .; V gene: TRBV2; D gene: .; J gene: TRBJ2-7; CDR3 protein: CASSEAAGLGHEQYF; CDR3 DNA: TGTGCCAGCAGTGAAGCTGCAGGGTTGGGTCACGAGCAGTACTTC
clone size: .; V gene: TRBV7-2; D gene: TRBD2; J gene: TRBJ2-3; CDR3 protein: CASSLGASGFTDTQYF; CDR3 DNA: TGTGCCAGCAGCTTAGGGGCTAGCGGGTTCACAGATACGCAGTATTTT
clone size: .; V gene: TRBV7-8; D gene: .; J gene: TRBJ2-5; CDR3 protein: CASSLVGTGTQYF; CDR3 DNA: TGTGCCAGCAGCTTAGTTGGGACGGGGACCCAGTACTTC
clone size: .; V gene: TRBV24-1; D gene: TRBD2; J gene: TRBJ2-3; CDR3 protein: CATSQGPSGRHTQYF; CDR3 DNA: TGTGCCACCAGCCAAGGTCCTAGCGGGAGGCATACGCAGTATTTT
clone size: .; V gene: TRBV10-2; D gene: .; J gene: TRBJ2-1; CDR3 protein: CASSESENEQFF; CDR3 DNA: TGCGCCAGCAGTGAGTCGGAGAATGAGCAGTTCTTC
clone size: .; V gene: TRBV11-3; D gene: TRBD1; J gene: TRBJ1-2; CDR3 protein: CASSLMDRGIGYTF; CDR3 DNA: TGTGCCAGCAGCTTAATGGACAGGGGGATTGGCTACACCTTC
clone size: .; V gene: TRBV24-1; D gene: .; J gene: TRBJ1-2; CDR3 protein: CATIPIVPTYGYTF; CDR3 DNA: TGTGCCACCATCCCCATAGTCCCCACCTATGGCTACACCTTC
clone size: few; V gene: TRBV10-3; D gene: .; J gene: TRBJ2-7; CDR3 protein: CAIMDKNSYEQYF; CDR3 DNA: TGTGCCATCATGGACAAAAATTCCTACGAGCAGTACTTC
clone size: .; V gene: TRBV24-1; D gene: TRBD1; J gene: TRBJ1-5; CDR3 protein: CATSDSGQGKQPQHF; CDR3 DNA: TGTGCCACCAGTGATTCGGGACAGGGTAAGCAGCCCCAGCATTTT